This T cell receptor (beta chain) was found in a study of blood T cell repertoires in COVID-19. For the study at large: Sites in the United States, Italy and Spain provided acute and convalescent COVID-19 samples. T cells, B-cell-depleted T cells, or PBMCs supplied cDNA or gDNA.

Germline assignment: CDR1 SGHRS and CDR2 YFSETQ. This CDR3 is built from 13 residues. V lost 5 bases, J lost 8 bases, and 14 bases lay in between. Original data processing: Reference gene primer amplification gave nucleated cell count estimates. Repertoires were generated with immunoSEQ multiplex PCR, while TCRdb's copy carries only in-frame clones and drops some. That table gives V, J and clone size, and the DNA gave D and trimming. Seen here are 95,000 to 120,000 clones, just over 85% observed once, and the top ten hold 2% to 3%. The TCR originated in a human donor in a cohort sampled during active COVID-19. The sample consisted of peripheral blood. This chain connects TRBV5-1 to TRBJ2-1; tentative D call: TRBD1 (6 bases). CDR3 sequence reads: CASRENREYEQFF. Here the CDR3 DNA reads TGCGCCAGCAGGGAGAACAGGGAATATGAGCAGTTCTTC.